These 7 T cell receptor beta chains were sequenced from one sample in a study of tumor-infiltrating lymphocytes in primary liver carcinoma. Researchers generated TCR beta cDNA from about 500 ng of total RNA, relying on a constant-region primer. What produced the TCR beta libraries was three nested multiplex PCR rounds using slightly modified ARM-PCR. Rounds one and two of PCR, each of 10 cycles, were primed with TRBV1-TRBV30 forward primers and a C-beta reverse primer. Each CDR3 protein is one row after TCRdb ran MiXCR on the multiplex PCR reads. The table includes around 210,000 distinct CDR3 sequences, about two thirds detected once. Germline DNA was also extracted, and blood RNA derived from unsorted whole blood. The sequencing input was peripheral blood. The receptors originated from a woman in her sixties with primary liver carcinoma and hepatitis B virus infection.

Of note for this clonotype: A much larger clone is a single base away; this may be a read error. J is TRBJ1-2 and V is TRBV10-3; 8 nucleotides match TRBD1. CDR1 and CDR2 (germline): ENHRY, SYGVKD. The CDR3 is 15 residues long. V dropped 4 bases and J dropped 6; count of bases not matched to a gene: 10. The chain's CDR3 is CAISGIARGQHGYTF. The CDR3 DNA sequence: TGTGCCATCAGTGGGATTGCCAGGGGGCAGCATGGCTACACCTTC.

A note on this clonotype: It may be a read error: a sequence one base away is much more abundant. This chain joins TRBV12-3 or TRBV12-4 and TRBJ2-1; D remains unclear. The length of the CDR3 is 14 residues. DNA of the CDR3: TGTGCCAGCTGTTTTCATGCAGCCCCCAATGAGCAGTTCTTC. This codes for CASCFHAAPNEQFF.

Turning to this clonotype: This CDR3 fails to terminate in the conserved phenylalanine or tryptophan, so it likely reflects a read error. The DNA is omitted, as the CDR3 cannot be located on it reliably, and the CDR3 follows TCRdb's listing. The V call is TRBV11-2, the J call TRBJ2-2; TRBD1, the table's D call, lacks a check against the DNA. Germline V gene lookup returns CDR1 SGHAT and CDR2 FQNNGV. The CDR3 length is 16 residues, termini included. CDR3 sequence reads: CASRLLRGRSTGELFY.

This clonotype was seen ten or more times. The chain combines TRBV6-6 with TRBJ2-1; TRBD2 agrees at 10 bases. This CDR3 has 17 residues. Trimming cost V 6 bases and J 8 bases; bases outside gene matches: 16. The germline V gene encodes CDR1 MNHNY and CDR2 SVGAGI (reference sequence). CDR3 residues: CASSKRTSGKEKDEQFF. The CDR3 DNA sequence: TGTGCCAGCAGCAAACGGACTAGCGGAAAAGAAAAGGATGAGCAGTTCTTC.

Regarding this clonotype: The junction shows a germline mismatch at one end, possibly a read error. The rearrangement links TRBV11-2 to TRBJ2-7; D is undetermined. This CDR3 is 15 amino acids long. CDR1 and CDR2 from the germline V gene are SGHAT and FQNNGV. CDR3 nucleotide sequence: TGTGCTAGCAGCATTAATCGCGGAACCTCCTACGAGCAGTACTTC. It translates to CASSINRGTSYEQYF.

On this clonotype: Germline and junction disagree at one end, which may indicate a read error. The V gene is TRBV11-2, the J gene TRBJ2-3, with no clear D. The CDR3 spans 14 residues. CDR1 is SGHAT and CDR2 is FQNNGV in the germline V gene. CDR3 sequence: CASNLAPFTDTQCF. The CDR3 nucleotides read TGTGCCAGCAACTTAGCTCCGTTCACAGATACGCAGTGTTTT.

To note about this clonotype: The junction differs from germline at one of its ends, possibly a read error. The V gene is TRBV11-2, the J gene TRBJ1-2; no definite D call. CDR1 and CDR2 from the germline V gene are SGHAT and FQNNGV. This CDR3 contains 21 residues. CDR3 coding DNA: TGTGCCAGCAGCTCCCCATTCCCCAGCGGGAACGCCGCTCGTGCTAACTGTGGCTACACCTTC. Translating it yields CASSSPFPSGNAARANCGYTF.